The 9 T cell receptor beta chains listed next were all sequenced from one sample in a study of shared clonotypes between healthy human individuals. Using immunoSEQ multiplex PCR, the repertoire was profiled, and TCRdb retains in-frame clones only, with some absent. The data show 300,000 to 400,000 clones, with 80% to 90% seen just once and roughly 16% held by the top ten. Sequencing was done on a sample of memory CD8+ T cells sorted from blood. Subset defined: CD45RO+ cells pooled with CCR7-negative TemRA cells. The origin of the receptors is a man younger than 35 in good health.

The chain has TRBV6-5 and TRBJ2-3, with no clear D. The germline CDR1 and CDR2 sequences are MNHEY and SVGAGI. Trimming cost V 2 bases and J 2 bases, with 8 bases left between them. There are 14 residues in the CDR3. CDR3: CASSYMGFTDTQYF. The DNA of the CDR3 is TGTGCCAGCAGTTACATGGGGTTCACAGATACGCAGTATTTT.

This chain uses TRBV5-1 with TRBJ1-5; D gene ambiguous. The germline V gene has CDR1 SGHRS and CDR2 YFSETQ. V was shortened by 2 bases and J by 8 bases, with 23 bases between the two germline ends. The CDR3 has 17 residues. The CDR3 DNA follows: TGCGCCAGCAGCTTCTTCCCCCCGACATTCGGATGGGAGCCCCAGCATTTT. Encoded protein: CASSFFPPTFGWEPQHF.

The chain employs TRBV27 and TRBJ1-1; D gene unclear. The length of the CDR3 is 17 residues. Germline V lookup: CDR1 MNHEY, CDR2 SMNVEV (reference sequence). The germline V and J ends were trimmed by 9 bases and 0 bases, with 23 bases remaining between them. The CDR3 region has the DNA TGTGCCAGGACGCTCGCGGCCTTTCAGATCATGAACACTGAAGCTTTCTTT. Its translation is CARTLAAFQIMNTEAFF.

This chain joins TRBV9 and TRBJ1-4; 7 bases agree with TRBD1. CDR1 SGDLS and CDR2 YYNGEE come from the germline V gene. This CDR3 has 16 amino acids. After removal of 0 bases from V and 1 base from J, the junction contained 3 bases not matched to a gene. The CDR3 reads CASSVGYRGTNEKLFF. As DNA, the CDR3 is TGTGCCAGCAGCGTAGGCTACAGGGGAACTAATGAAAAACTGTTTTTT.

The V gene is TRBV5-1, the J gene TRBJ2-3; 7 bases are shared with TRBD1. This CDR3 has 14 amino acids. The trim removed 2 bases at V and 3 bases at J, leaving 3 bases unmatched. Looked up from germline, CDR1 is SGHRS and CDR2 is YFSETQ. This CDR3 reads CASSFGTATDTQYF. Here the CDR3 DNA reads TGCGCCAGCAGCTTCGGGACAGCGACAGATACGCAGTATTTT. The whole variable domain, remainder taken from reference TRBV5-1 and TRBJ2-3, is KAGVTQTPRYLIKTRGQQVTLSCSPISGHRSVSWYQQTPGQGLQFLFEYFSETQRNKGNFPGRFSGRQFSNSRSEMNVSTLELGDSALYLCASSFGTATDTQYFGPGTRLTVL.

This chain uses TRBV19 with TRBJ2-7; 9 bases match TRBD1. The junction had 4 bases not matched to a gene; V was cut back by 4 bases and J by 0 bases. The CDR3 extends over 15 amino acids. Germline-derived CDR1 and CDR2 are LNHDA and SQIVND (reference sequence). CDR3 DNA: TGTGCCAGTAGTACGGGGACAGGGAGCTCCTACGAGCAGTACTTC. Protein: CASSTGTGSSYEQYF.

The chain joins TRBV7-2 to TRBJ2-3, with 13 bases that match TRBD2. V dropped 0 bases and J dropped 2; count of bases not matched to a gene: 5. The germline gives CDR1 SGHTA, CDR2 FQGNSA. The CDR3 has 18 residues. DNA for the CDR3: TGTGCCAGCAGCTTAGCGGCGGGACTAGCGGGGCTCACAGATACGCAGTATTTT. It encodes CASSLAAGLAGLTDTQYF.

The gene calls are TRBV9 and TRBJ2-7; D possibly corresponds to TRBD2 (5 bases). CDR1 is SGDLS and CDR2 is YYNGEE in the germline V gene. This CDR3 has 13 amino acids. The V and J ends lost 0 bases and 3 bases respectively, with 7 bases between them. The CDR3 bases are TGTGCCAGCAGCGTAGCTGAGGGCTACGAGCAGTACTTC. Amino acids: CASSVAEGYEQYF.

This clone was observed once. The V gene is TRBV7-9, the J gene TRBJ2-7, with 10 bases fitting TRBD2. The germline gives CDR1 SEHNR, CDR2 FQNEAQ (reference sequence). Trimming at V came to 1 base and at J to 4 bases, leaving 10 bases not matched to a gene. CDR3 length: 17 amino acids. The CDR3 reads CASSLVSGRDLRYEQYF. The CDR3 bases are TGTGCCAGCAGCTTAGTAAGCGGGAGGGACCTACGGTACGAGCAGTACTTC.